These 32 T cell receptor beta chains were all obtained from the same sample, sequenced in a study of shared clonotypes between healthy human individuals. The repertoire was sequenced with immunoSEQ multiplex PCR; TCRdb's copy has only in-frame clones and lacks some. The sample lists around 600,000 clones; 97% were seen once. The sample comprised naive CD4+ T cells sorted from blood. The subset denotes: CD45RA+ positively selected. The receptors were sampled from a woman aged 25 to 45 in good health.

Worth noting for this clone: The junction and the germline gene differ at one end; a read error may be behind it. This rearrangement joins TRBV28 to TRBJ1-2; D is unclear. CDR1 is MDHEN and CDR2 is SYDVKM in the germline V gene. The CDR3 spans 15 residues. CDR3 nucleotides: TGTGCCAGCAGATTATACCCTTACATTGGCTATGGCTACACCTTC. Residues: CASRLYPYIGYGYTF.

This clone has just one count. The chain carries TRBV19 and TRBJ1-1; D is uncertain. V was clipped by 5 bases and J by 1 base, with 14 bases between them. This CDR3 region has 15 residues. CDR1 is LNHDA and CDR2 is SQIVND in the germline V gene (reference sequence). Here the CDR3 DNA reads TGTGCCAGTAGTGTCGAACACCGGACGAACACTGAAGCTTTCTTT. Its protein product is CASSVEHRTNTEAFF. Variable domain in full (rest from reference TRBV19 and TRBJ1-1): DGGITQSPKYLFRKEGQNVTLSCEQNLNHDAMYWYRQDPGQGLRLIYYSQIVNDFQKGDIAEGYSVSREKKESFPLTVTSAQKNPTAFYLCASSVEHRTNTEAFFGQGTRLTVV.

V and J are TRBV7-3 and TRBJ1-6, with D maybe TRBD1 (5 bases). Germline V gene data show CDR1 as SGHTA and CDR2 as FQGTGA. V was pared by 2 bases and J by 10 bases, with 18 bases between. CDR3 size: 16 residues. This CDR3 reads CASSLGAGTVGSPLHF. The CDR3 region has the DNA TGTGCCAGCAGCTTAGGGGCCGGGACGGTGGGCTCACCCCTCCACTTT.

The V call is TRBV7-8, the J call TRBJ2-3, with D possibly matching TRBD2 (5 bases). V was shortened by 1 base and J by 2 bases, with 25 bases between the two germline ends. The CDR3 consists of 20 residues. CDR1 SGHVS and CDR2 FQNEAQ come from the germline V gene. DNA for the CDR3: TGTGCCAGCAGCTTAGTCGTACTCCGCGGACTCAAGCCTCTCACAGATACGCAGTATTTT. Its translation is CASSLVVLRGLKPLTDTQYF.

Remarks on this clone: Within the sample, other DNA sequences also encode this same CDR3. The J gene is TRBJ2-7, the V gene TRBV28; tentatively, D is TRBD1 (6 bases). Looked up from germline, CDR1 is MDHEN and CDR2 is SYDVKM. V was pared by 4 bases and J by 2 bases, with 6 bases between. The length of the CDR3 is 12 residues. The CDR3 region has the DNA TGTGCCAGCAGTTACAGGGCCTACGAGCAGTACTTC. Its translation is CASSYRAYEQYF.

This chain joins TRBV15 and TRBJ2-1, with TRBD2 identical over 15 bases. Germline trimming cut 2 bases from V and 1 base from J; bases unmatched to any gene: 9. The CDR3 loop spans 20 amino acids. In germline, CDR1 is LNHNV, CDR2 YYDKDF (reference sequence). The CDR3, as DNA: TGTGCCACCAGCAGACTACCCGGGACTAGCGGGAGGACATCCTACAATGAGCAGTTCTTC. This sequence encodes CATSRLPGTSGRTSYNEQFF.

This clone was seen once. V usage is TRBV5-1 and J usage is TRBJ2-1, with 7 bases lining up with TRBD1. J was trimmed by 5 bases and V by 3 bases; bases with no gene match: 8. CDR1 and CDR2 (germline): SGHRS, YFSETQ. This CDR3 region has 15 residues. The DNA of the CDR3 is TGCGCCAGCAGCTCCGACAGGGATGGACACAATGAGCAGTTCTTC. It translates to CASSSDRDGHNEQFF. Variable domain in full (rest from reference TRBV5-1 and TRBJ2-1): KAGVTQTPRYLIKTRGQQVTLSCSPISGHRSVSWYQQTPGQGLQFLFEYFSETQRNKGNFPGRFSGRQFSNSRSEMNVSTLELGDSALYLCASSSDRDGHNEQFFGPGTRLTVL.

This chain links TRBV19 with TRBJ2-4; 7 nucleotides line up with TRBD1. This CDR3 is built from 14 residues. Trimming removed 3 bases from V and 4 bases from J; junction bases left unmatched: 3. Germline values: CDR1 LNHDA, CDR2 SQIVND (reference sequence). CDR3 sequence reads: CASSISRGKNIQYF. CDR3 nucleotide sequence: TGTGCCAGTAGTATTAGCAGGGGGAAAAACATTCAGTACTTC. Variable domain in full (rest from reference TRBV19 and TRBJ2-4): DGGITQSPKYLFRKEGQNVTLSCEQNLNHDAMYWYRQDPGQGLRLIYYSQIVNDFQKGDIAEGYSVSREKKESFPLTVTSAQKNPTAFYLCASSISRGKNIQYFGAGTRLSVL.

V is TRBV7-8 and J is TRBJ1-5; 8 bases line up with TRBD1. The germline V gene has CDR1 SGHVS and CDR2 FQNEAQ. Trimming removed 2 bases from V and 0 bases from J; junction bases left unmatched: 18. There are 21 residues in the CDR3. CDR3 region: CASSLHFLPGTGIYSNQPQHF. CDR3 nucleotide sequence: TGTGCCAGCAGCTTACATTTTCTTCCCGGGACAGGTATTTATAGCAATCAGCCCCAGCATTTT.

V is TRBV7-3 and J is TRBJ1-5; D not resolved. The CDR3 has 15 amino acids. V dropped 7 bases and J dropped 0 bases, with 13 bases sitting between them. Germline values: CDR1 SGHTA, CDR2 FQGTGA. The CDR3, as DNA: TGTGCCAGCACCCCCGGTCAATATAGCAATCAGCCCCAGCATTTT. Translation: CASTPGQYSNQPQHF. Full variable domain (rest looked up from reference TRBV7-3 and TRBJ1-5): GAGVSQTPSNKVTEKGKYVELRCDPISGHTALYWYRQSLGQGPEFLIYFQGTGAADDSGLPNDRFFAVRPEGSVSTLKIQRTERGDSAVYLCASTPGQYSNQPQHFGDGTRLSIL.

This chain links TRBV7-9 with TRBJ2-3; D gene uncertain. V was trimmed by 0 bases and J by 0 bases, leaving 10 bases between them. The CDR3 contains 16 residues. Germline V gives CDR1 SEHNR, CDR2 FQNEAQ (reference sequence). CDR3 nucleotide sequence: TGTGCCAGCAGCTTAGCGGATACTTATAGCACAGATACGCAGTATTTT. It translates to CASSLADTYSTDTQYF.

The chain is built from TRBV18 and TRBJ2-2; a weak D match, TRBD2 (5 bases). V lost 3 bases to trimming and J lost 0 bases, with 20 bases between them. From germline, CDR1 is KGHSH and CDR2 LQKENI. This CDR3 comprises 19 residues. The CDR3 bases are TGTGCCAGCTCACCGAGGACTCTGGGCCAACTCCCGAACACCGGGGAGCTGTTTTTT. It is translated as CASSPRTLGQLPNTGELFF.

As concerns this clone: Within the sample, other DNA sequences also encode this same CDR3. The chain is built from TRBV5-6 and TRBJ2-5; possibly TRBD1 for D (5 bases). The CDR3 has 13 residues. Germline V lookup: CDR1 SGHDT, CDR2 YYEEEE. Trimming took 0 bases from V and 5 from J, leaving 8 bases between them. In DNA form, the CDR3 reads TGTGCCAGCAGCTTGGGGGGCGGCGAGACCCAGTACTTC. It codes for CASSLGGGETQYF.

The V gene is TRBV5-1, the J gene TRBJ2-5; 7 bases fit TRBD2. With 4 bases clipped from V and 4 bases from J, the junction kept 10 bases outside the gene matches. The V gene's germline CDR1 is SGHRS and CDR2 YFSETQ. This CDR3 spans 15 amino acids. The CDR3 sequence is CASSVAGLGGETQYF. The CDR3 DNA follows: TGCGCCAGCAGCGTGGCAGGACTAGGAGGAGAGACCCAGTACTTC.

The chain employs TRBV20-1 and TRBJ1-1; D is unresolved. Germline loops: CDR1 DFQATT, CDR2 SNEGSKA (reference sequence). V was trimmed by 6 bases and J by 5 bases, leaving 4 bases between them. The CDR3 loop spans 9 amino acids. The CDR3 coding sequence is TGCAGTGCCTGGACTGAAGCTTTCTTT. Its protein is CSAWTEAFF.

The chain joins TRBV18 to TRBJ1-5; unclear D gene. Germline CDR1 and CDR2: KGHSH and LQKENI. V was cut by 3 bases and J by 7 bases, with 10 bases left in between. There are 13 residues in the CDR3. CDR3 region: CASSPSDGQPQHF. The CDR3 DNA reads TGTGCCAGCTCACCGTCAGACGGCCAGCCCCAGCATTTT.

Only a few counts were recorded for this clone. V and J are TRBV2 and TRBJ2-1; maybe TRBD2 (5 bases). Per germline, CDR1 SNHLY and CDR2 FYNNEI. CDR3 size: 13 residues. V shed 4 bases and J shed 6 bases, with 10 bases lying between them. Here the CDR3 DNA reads TGTGCCAGCAGTGTAGGTGAGGGCAATGAGCAGTTCTTC. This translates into CASSVGEGNEQFF.

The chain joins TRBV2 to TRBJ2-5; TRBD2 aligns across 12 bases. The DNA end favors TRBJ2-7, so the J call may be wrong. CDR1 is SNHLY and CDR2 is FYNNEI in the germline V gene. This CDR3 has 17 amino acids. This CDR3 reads CASSEVMVLAGGREQYF. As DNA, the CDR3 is TGTGCCAGCAGTGAAGTAATGGTGCTAGCGGGAGGGCGCGAGCAGTACTTC.

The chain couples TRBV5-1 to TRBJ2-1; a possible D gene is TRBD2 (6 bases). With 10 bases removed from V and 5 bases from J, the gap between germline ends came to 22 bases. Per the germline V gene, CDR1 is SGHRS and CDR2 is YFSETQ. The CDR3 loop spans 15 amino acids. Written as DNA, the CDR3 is TGCGCCTCCTCCGAACCGTACGGGGGAGACAATGAGCAGTTCTTC. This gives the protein CASSEPYGGDNEQFF.

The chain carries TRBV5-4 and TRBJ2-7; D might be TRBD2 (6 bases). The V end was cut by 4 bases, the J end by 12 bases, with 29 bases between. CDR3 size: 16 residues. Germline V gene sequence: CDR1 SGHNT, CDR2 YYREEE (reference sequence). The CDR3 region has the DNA TGTGCCAGCAGCCAAGATCGCGTAACGGGAGAAAAAGGGCCGTACTTC. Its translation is CASSQDRVTGEKGPYF. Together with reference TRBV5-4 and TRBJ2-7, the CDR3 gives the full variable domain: ETGVTQSPTHLIKTRGQQVTLRCSSQSGHNTVSWYQQALGQGPQFIFQYYREEENGRGNFPPRFSGLQFPNYSSELNVNALELDDSALYLCASSQDRVTGEKGPYFGPGTRLTVT.

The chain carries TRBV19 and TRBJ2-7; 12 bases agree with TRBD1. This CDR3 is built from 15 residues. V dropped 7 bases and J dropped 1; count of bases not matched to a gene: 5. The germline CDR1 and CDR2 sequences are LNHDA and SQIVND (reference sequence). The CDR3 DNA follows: TGTGCCAGTATGCCGGGACAGGGGGCGTCCTACGAGCAGTACTTC. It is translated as CASMPGQGASYEQYF.

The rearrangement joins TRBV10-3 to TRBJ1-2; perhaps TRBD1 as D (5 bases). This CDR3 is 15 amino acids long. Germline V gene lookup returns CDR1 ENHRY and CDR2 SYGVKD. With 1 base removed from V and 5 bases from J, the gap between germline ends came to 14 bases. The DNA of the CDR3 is TGTGCCATCAGTGAGTGGTCCTCTCCAGGGTATGGCTACACCTTC. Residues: CAISEWSSPGYGYTF.

CDR3 sequence reads: CASSLVVVGGPGTGELFF. The CDR3 DNA follows: TGTGCCAGCAGTTTGGTGGTTGTGGGAGGGCCGGGCACCGGGGAGCTGTTTTTT. The chain is built from TRBV28 and TRBJ2-2, with 7 bases lining up with TRBD2. J gave up 4 bases and V 3 bases, and 14 bases lay outside the gene matches. Germline CDR1 reads MDHEN; CDR2 reads SYDVKM. CDR3 length: 18 residues. Looking up the rest from reference TRBV28 and TRBJ2-2 gives the full variable domain: DVKVTQSSRYLVKRTGEKVFLECVQDMDHENMFWYRQDPGLGLRLIYFSYDVKMKEKGDIPEGYSVSREKKERFSLILESASTNQTSMYLCASSLVVVGGPGTGELFFGEGSRLTVL.

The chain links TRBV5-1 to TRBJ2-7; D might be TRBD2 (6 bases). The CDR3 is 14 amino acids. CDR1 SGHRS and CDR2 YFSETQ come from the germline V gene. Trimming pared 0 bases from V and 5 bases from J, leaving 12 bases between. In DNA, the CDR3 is TGCGCCAGCAGCTTGGCCGTATCGGGGGACGAGCAGTACTTC. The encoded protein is CASSLAVSGDEQYF.

CDR3: CASSYGATYNEQFF. In DNA form, the CDR3 reads TGTGCCAGCAGCTATGGGGCTACCTACAATGAGCAGTTCTTC. The rearrangement uses TRBV11-1 and TRBJ2-1, with D tentatively TRBD1 (5 bases). Germline CDR1 is SGHAT and CDR2 is FQDESV (reference sequence). This CDR3 is 14 amino acids long. V dropped 4 bases and J dropped 2 bases, with 9 bases sitting between them.

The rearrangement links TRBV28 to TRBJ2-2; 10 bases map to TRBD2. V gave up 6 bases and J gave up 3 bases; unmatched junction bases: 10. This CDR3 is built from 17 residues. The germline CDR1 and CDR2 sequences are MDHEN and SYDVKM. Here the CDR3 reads CASSHTSGRADTGELFF. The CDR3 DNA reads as TGTGCCAGCAGCCATACCAGCGGGAGGGCCGACACCGGGGAGCTGTTTTTT.

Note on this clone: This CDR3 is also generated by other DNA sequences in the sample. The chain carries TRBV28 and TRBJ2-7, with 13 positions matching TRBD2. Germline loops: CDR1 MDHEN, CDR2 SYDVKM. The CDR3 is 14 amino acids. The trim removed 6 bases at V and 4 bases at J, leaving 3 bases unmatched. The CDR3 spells CASRPGLAGYEQYF. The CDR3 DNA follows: TGTGCCAGCAGGCCGGGACTAGCGGGGTACGAGCAGTACTTC.

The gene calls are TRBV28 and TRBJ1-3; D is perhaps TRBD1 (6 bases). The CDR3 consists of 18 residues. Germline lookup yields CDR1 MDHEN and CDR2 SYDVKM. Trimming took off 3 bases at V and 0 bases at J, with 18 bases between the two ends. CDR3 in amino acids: CASSFSSVQGLSGNTIYF. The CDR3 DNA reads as TGTGCCAGCAGTTTTAGTTCAGTGCAGGGGCTCTCTGGAAACACCATATATTTT.

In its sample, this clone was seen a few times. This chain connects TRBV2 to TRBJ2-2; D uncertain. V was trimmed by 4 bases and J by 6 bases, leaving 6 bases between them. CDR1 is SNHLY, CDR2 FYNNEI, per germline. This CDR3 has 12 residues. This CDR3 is CASSVYPGELFF. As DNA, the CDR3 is TGTGCCAGCAGTGTTTACCCCGGGGAGCTGTTTTTT.

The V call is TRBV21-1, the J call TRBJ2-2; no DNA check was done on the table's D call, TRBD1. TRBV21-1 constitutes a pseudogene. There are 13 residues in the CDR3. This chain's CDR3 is CASRARANGELFF. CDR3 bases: TGTGCCAGCAGGGCCAGGGCAAACGGGGAGCTGTTTTTT.

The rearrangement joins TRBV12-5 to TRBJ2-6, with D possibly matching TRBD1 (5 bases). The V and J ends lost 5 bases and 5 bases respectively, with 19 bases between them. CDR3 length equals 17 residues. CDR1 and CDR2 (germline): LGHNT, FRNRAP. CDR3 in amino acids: CASGVSAGQSRANVLTF. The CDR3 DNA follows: TGTGCTAGTGGTGTGAGTGCAGGACAAAGTCGGGCCAACGTCCTGACTTTC.

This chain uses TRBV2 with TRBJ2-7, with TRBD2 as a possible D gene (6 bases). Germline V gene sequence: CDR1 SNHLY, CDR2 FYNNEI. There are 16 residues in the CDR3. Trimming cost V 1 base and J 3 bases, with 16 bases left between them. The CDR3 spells CASSEGWGGGSYEQYF. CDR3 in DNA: TGTGCCAGCAGTGAAGGATGGGGCGGAGGGAGCTACGAGCAGTACTTC.